The clone carrying this TCR beta chain showed up just a few times. What it recognizes is unknown. This specimen comes from a study of T-cell memory formation after mild COVID-19. For the study at large: Largely, TCR clusters stayed within a single donor. Study-level findings and limits: The study found contracting CD4+ clones mainly in CM and EM and contracting CD8+ clones in EMRA. Certain responding clones were present in pre-infection memory, suggesting participation of cross-reactive memory.

V lost 3 bases to trimming and J lost 11 bases, with 10 bases between them. The CDR3 covers 11 residues. The germline gives CDR1 MNHEY, CDR2 SVGEGT. TCRdb re-called the 5' RACE reads with MiXCR, one entry per CDR3 protein. The sample holds around 180,000 distinct CDR3 sequences, around a sixth seen once. The sample consisted of PBMCs or a T cell subset sorted from them (not recorded which). The V gene is TRBV6-2 or TRBV6-3, the J gene TRBJ1-1, with D unclear. The TCR originated in a man younger than 30 who had mild COVID-19 (a few samples of this study predate the infection). Cell type and time point are not known. The CDR3: CASSYPSGAFF. In nucleotides, the CDR3 is TGTGCCAGCAGTTATCCCAGTGGGGCTTTCTTT.